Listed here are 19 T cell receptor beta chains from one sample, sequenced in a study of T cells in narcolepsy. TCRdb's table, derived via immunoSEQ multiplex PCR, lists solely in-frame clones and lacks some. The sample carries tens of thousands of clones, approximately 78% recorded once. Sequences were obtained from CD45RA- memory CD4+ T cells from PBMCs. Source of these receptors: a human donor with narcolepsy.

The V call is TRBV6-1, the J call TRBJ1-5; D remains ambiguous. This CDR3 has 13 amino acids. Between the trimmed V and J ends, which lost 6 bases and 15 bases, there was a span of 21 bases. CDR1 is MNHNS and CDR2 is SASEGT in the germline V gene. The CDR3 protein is CASRPPDGSDVHF. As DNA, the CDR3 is TGTGCCAGCAGACCGCCGGACGGGTCCGACGTGCATTTT.

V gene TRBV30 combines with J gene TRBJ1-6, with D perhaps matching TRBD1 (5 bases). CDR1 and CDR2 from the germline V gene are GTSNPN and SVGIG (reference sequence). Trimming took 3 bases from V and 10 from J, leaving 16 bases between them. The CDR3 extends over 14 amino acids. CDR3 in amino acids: CAWRREGARSPLHF. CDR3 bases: TGTGCCTGGAGGAGGGAAGGGGCGCGATCACCCCTCCACTTT.

CDR3 amino acids: CATSRAQGAAYEQYF. The CDR3 DNA sequence: TGTGCCACCAGCAGAGCTCAAGGCGCAGCCTACGAGCAGTACTTC. This chain links TRBV15 with TRBJ2-7; D not certain. This CDR3 contains 15 residues. Trimming took off 1 base at V and 2 bases at J, with 12 bases between the two ends. CDR1 is LNHNV and CDR2 is YYDKDF in the germline V gene (reference sequence).

The CDR3 region is CASSSGQTGGELFF. CDR3 nucleotides: TGTGCCAGCAGCTCCGGACAGACGGGCGGGGAGCTGTTTTTT. J is TRBJ2-2 and V is TRBV5-8; D possibly corresponds to TRBD1 (6 bases). From germline, CDR1 is SGHTS and CDR2 YDEGEE. V was cut by 3 bases and J by 7 bases, with 13 bases left in between. The CDR3 consists of 14 residues.

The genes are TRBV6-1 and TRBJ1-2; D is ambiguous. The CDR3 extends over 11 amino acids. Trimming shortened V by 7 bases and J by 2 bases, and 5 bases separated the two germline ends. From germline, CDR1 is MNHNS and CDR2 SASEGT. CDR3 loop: CASMRNYGYTF. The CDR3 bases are TGTGCCAGCATGAGGAACTATGGCTACACCTTC.

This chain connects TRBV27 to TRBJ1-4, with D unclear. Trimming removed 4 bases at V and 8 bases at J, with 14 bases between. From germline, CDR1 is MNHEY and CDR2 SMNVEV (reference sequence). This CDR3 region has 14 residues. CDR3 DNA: TGTGCCAGCAGTTACATGCCCGAGAACGAAAAACTGTTTTTT. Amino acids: CASSYMPENEKLFF. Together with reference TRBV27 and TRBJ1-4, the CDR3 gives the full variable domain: EAQVTQNPRYLITVTGKKLTVTCSQNMNHEYMSWYRQDPGLGLRQIYYSMNVEVTDKGDVPEGYKVSRKEKRNFPLILESPSPNQTSLYFCASSYMPENEKLFFGSGTQLSVL.

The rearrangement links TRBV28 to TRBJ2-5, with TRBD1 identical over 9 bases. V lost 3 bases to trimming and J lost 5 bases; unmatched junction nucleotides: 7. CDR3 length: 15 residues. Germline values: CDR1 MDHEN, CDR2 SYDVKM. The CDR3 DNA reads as TGTGCCAGCAGTTTTACAGGGGGCTCGATGGAGACCCAGTACTTC. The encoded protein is CASSFTGGSMETQYF.

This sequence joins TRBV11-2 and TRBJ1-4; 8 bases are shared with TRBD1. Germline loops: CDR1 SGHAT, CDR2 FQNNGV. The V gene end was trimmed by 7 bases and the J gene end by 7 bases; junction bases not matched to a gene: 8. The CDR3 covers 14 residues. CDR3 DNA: TGTGCCAGCAACCGTGACAGGGGAGGTGAAAAACTGTTTTTT. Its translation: CASNRDRGGEKLFF.

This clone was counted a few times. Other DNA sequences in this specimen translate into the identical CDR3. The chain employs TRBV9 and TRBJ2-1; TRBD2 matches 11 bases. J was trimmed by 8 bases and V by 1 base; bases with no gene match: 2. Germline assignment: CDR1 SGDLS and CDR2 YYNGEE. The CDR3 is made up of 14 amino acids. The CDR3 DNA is TGTGCCAGCAGCGTACTAGCGGGGGGCCATGAGCAGTTCTTC. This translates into CASSVLAGGHEQFF.

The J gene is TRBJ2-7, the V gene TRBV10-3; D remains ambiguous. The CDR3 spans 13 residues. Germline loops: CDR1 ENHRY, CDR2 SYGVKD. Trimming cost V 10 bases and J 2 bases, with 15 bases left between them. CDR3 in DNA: TGTGCCACGAATTCGGACCCTACCTACGAGCAGTACTTC. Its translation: CATNSDPTYEQYF.

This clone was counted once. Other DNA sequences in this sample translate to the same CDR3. Here the CDR3 reads CASSRTGPYEQYF. CDR3 in DNA: TGTGCCAGCAGTCGGACAGGCCCCTACGAGCAGTACTTC. The chain couples TRBV5-8 to TRBJ2-7; 7 positions agree with TRBD1. Germline lookup yields CDR1 SGHTS and CDR2 YDEGEE. The CDR3 is made up of 13 amino acids. V gave up 5 bases and J gave up 2 bases; unmatched junction bases: 4. The full variable domain, with the rest looked up from reference TRBV5-8 and TRBJ2-7, is EAGVTQSPTHLIKTRGQQATLRCSPISGHTSVYWYQQALGLGLQFLLWYDEGEERNRGNFPPRFSGRQFPNYSSELNVNALELEDSALYLCASSRTGPYEQYFGPGTRLTVT.

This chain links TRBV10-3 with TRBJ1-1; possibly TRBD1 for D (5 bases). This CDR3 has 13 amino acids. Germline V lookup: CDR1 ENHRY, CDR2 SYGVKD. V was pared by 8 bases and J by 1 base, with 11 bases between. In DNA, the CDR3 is TGTGCCATCCATAACGGGGGGAACACTGAAGCTTTCTTT. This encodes CAIHNGGNTEAFF.

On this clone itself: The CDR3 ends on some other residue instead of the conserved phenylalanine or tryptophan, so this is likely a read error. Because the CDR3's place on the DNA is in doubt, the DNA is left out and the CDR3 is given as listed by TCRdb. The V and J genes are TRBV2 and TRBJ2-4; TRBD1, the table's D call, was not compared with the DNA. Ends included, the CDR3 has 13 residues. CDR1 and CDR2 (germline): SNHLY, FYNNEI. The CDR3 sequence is CASSLQSNRDLAA.

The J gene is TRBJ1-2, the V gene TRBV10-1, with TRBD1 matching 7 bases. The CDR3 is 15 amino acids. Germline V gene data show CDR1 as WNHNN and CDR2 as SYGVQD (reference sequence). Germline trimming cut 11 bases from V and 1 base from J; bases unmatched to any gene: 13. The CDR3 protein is CARTETGFCNYGYTF. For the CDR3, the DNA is TGCGCCCGAACAGAGACAGGGTTCTGTAACTATGGCTACACCTTC.

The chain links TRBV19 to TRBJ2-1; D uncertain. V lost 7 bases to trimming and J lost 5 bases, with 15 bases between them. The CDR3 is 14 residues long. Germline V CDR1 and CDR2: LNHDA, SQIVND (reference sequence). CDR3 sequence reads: CASKDNRAHNEQFF. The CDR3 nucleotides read TGTGCCAGTAAAGACAACCGGGCACACAATGAGCAGTTCTTC.

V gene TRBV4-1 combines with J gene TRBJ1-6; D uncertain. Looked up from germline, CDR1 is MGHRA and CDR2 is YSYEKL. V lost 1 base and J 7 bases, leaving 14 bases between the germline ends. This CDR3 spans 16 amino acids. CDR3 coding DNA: TGCGCCAGCAGCCAAGTTAATCTAGTCGGGAATTCACCCCTCCACTTT. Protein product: CASSQVNLVGNSPLHF.

In DNA, the CDR3 is TGTGCCAGCAGCTTATCGACAGGGGACACTGAAGCTTTCTTT. It codes for CASSLSTGDTEAFF. The chain is built from TRBV7-2 and TRBJ1-1; TRBD1 matches at 8 bases. Per germline, CDR1 SGHTA and CDR2 FQGNSA. The junction had 2 bases not matched to a gene; V was cut back by 2 bases and J by 3 bases. The CDR3 has 14 residues.

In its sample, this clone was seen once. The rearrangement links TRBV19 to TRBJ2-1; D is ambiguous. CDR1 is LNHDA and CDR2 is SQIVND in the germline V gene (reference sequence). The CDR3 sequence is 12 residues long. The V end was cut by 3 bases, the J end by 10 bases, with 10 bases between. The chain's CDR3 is CASSMKVTEQFF. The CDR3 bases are TGTGCCAGTAGTATGAAAGTCACAGAGCAGTTCTTC.

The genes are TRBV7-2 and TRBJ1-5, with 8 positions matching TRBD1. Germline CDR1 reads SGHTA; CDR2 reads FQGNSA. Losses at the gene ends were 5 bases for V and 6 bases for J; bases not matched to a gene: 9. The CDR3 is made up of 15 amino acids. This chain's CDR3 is CASSPGAGGRQPQHF. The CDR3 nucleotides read TGTGCCAGCAGCCCAGGGGCAGGGGGCCGTCAGCCCCAGCATTTT.